This TCR beta chain was recorded in a study of blood T cell repertoires in COVID-19. Overall study: The origin of the acute and convalescent COVID-19 samples was the United States, Italy and Spain. PBMCs, B-cell-depleted T cells, or T cells provided the cDNA or gDNA that made up the material.

The CDR3 runs 12 residues. From germline, CDR1 is SSHAT and CDR2 FNYEAQ (reference sequence). A remark on this clone: Sequence at one end of the junction differs from germline and may be a read error.

Produced via immunoSEQ multiplex PCR; TCRdb's table is partial and in-frame only. This sample yields roughly 190,000 clones, of which about four fifths are seen a single time; 11% belongs to the top ten. The Seattle patients joined while their infection was active and were tracked longitudinally afterward. The source is a woman in her 40s with COVID-19, enrolled during active disease. V gene TRBV7-7 combines with J gene TRBJ2-5; 7 bases align to TRBD2. The specimen was peripheral blood. The CDR3, as DNA: TGTGCTAGCAGCTTGGACGCGGGGGCCCAGTACTTC. It is translated as CASSLDAGAQYF.